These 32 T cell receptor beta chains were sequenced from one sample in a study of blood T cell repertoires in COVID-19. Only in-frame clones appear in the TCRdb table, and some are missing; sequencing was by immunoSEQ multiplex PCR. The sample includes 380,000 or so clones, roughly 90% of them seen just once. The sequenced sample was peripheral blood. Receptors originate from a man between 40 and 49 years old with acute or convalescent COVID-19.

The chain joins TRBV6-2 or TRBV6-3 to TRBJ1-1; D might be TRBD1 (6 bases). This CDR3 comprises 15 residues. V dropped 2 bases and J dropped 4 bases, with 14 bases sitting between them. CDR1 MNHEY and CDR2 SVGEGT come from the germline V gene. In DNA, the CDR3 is TGTGCCAGCAGTTACCAAAACAGGGAATTCACTGAAGCTTTCTTT. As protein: CASSYQNREFTEAFF.

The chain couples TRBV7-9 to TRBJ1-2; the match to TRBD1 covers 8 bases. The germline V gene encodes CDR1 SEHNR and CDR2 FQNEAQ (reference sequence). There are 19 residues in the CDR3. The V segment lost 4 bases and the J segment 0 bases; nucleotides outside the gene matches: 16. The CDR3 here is CASSWKPGQVGPANYGYTF. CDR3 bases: TGTGCCAGCAGCTGGAAACCGGGACAGGTGGGGCCGGCTAACTATGGCTACACCTTC.

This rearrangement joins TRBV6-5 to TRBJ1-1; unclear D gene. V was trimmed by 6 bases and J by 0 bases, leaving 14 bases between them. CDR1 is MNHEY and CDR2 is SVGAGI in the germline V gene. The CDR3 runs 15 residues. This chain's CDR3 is CASRPSRTMNTEAFF. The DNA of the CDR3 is TGTGCCAGCAGACCGAGCAGGACTATGAACACTGAAGCTTTCTTT.

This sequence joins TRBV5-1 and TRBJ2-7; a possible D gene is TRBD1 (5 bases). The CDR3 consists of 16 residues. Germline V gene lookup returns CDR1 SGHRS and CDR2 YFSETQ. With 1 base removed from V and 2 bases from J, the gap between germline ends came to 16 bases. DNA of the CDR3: TGCGCCAGCAGCTTGATAACAGGTCTTTCTGCCTACGAGCAGTACTTC. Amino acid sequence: CASSLITGLSAYEQYF.

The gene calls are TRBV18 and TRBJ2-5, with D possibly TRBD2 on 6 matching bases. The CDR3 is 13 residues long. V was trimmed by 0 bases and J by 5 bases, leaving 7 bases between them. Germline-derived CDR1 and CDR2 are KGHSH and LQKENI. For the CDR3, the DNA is TGTGCCAGCTCACCACCGGCGGGGGAGACCCAGTACTTC. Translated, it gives CASSPPAGETQYF.

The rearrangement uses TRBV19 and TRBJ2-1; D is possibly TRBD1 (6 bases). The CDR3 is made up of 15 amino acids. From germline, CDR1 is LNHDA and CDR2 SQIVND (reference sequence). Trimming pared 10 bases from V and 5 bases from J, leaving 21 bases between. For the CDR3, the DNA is TGTGCCACTATAGCATATGGCAGGGGACACAATGAGCAGTTCTTC. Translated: CATIAYGRGHNEQFF.

The CDR3 DNA reads as TGTGCCAGCAGCCAAGTAGTGGAAGAGACCCAGTACTTC. It yields the protein CASSQVVEETQYF. The V and J genes are TRBV3-1 (or the pseudogene TRBV3-2) and TRBJ2-5; no definite D call. V lost 1 base, J lost 3 bases, and 6 bases lay in between. Germline assignment: CDR1 LGHDT and CDR2 YNNKEL (reference sequence). The CDR3 length is 13 residues.

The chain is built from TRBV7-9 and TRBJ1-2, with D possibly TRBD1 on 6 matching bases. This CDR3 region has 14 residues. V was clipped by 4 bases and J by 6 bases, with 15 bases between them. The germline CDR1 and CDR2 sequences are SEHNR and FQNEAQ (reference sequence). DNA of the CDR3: TGTGCCAGCAGCTCCTCGACAGGTCGCGATGGCTACACCTTC. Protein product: CASSSSTGRDGYTF.

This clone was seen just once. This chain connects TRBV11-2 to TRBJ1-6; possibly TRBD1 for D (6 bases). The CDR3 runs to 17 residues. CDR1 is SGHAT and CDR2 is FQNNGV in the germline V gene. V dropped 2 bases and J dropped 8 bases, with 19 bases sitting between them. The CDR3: CASSLNIPSGVDSPLHF. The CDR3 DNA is TGTGCCAGCAGCTTAAACATACCATCAGGGGTCGATTCACCCCTCCACTTT.

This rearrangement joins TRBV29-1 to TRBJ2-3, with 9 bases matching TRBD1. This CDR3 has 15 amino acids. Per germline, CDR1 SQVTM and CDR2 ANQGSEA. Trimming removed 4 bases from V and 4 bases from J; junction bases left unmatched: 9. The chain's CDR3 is CSVVGTGGGPDTQYF. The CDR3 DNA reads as TGCAGCGTTGTAGGTACAGGGGGCGGTCCAGATACGCAGTATTTT.

For the CDR3, the DNA is TGCGCCAGCAGCCAAGATCAGGGAGGCCGGGAGCTGTTTTTT. As protein: CASSQDQGGRELFF. V gene TRBV4-1 combines with J gene TRBJ2-2, with TRBD2 as a possible D gene (6 bases). V was shortened by 0 bases and J by 9 bases, with 11 bases between the two germline ends. The CDR3 spans 14 residues. CDR1 and CDR2 from the germline V gene are MGHRA and YSYEKL.

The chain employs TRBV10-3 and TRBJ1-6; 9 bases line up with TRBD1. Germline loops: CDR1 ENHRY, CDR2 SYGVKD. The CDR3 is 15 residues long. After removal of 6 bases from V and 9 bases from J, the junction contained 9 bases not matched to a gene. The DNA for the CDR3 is TGTGCCATCAGCCCTATGGACAGGGGACGTTCACCCCTCCACTTT. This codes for CAISPMDRGRSPLHF.

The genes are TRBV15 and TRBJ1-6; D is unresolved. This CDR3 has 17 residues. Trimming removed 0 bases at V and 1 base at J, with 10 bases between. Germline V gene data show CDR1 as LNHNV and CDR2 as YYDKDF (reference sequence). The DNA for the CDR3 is TGTGCCACCAGCAGAGATCGGGAATTTTCCTATAATTCACCCCTCCACTTT. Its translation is CATSRDREFSYNSPLHF.

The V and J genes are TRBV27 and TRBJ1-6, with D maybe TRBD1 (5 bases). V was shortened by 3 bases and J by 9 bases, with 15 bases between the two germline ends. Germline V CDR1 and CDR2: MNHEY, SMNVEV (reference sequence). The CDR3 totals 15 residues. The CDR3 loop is CASSLGGGNGSPLHF. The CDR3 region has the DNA TGTGCCAGCAGTTTGGGCGGGGGTAACGGTTCACCCCTCCACTTT.

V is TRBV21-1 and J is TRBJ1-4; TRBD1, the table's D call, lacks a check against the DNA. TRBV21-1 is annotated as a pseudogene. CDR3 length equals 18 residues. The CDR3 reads CASSKKSGPGQARGKLFF. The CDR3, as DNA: TGTGCCAGCAGCAAAAAATCTGGACCGGGACAGGCCCGGGGAAAACTGTTTTTT.

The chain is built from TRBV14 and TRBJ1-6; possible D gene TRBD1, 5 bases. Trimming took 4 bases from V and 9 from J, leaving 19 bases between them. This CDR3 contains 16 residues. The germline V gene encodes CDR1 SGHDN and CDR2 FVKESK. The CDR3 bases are TGTGCCAGCAGCCCCGGGACCCCGGGGAGGCGTTCACCCCTCCACTTT. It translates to CASSPGTPGRRSPLHF.

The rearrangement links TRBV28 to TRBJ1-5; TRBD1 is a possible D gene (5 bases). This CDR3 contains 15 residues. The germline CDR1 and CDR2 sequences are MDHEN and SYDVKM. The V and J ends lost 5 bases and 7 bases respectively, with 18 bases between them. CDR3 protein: CASSPTDSVRQPQHF. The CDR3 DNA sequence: TGTGCCAGCAGTCCAACCGACAGCGTAAGGCAGCCCCAGCATTTT. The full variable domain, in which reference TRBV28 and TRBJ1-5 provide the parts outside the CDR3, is DVKVTQSSRYLVKRTGEKVFLECVQDMDHENMFWYRQDPGLGLRLIYFSYDVKMKEKGDIPEGYSVSREKKERFSLILESASTNQTSMYLCASSPTDSVRQPQHFGDGTRLSIL.

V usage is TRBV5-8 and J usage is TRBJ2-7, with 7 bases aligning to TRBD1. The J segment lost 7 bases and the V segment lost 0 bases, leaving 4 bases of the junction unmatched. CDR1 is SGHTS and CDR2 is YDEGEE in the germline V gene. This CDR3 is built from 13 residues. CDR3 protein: CASSLAGTDEQYF. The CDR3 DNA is TGTGCCAGCAGCTTGGCCGGGACAGATGAGCAGTACTTC.

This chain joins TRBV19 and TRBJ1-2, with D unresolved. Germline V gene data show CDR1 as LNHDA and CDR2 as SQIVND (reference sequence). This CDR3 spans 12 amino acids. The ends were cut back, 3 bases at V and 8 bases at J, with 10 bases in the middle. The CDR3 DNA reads TGTGCCAGTAGTATTGCCGGGATGGGCTACACCTTC. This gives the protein CASSIAGMGYTF.

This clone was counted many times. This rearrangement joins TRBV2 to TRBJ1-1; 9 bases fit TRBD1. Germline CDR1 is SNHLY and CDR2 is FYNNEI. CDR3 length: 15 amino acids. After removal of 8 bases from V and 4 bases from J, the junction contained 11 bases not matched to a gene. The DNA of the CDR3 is TGTGCCAGCGCCCTTACAGGGGGCGACAGCACTGAAGCTTTCTTT. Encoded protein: CASALTGGDSTEAFF.

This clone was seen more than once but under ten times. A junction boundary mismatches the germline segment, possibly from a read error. Written as DNA, the CDR3 is TGTGCTAGCAGCCCCCTAGCGGGGGGCGACACCGGGGAGCTGTTTTTT. Translating gives CASSPLAGGDTGELFF. The chain links TRBV7-7 to TRBJ2-2, with 11 bases that match TRBD2. Looked up from germline, CDR1 is SSHAT and CDR2 is FNYEAQ (reference sequence). CDR3 length equals 16 residues. Looking up the rest from reference TRBV7-7 and TRBJ2-2 gives the full variable domain: GAGVSQSPRYKVTKRGQDVTLRCDPISSHATLYWYQQALGQGPEFLTYFNYEAQPDKSGLPSDRFSAERPEGSISTLTIQRTEQRDSAMYRCASSPLAGGDTGELFFGEGSRLTVL.

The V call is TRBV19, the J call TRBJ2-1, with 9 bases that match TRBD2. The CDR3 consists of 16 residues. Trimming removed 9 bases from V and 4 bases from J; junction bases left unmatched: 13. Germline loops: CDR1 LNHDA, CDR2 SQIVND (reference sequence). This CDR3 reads CASQSGGLAGYNEQFF. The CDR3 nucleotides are TGTGCCAGCCAATCGGGTGGGCTAGCGGGGTACAATGAGCAGTTCTTC.

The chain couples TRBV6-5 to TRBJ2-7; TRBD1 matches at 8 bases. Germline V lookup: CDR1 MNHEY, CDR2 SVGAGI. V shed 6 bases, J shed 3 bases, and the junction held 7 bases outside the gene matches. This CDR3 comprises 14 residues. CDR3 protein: CASRRRDRYYEQYF. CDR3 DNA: TGTGCCAGCAGACGCCGGGACAGGTACTACGAGCAGTACTTC.

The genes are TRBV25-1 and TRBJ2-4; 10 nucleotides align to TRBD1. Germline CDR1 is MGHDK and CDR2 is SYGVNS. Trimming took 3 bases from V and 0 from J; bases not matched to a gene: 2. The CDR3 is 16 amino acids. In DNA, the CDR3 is TGTGCCAGCAGTGAGGGACAGGGGCTAGCCAAAAACATTCAGTACTTC. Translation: CASSEGQGLAKNIQYF. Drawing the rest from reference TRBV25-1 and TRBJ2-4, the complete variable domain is EADIYQTPRYLVIGTGKKITLECSQTMGHDKMYWYQQDPGMELHLIHYSYGVNSTEKGDLSSESTVSRIRTEHFPLTLESARPSHTSQYLCASSEGQGLAKNIQYFGAGTRLSVL.

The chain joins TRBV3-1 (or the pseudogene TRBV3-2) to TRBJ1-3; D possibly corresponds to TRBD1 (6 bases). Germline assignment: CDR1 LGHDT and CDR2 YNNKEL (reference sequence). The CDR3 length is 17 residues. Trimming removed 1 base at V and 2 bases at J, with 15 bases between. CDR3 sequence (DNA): TGTGCCAGCAGCCAAGCCTTTGGGACAAGCACTGGAAACACCATATATTTT. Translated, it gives CASSQAFGTSTGNTIYF.

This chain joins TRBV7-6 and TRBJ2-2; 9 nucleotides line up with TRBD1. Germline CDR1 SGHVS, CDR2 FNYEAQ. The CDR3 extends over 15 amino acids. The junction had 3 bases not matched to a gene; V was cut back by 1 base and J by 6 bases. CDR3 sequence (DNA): TGTGCCAGCAGCTTAGGGACAGGGGTTTCCGGGGAGCTGTTTTTT. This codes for CASSLGTGVSGELFF.

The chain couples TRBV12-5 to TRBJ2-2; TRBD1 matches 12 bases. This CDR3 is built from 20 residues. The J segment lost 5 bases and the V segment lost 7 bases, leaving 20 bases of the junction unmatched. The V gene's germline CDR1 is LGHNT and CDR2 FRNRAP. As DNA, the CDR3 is TGTGCTAGTGCCTCCGGGACAGGGGGCAGCGTCCCCTCGAGGACCGGGGAGCTGTTTTTT. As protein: CASASGTGGSVPSRTGELFF.

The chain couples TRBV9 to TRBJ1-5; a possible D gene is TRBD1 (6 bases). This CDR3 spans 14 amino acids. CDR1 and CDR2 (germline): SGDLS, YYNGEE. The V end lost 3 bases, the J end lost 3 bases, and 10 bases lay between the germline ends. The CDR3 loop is CASSAQGYNQPQHF. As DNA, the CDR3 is TGTGCCAGCAGCGCGCAGGGGTACAATCAGCCCCAGCATTTT. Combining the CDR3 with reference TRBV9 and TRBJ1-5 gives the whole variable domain DSGVTQTPKHLITATGQRVTLRCSPRSGDLSVYWYQQSLDQGLQFLIQYYNGEERAKGNILERFSAQQFPDLHSELNLSSLELGDSALYFCASSAQGYNQPQHFGDGTRLSIL.

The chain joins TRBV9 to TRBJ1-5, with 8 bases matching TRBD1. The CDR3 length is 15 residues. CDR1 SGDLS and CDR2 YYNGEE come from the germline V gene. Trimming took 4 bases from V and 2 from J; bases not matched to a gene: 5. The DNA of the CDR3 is TGTGCCAGCAGCCCGACAGGGGCGGGCAATCAGCCCCAGCATTTT. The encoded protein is CASSPTGAGNQPQHF.

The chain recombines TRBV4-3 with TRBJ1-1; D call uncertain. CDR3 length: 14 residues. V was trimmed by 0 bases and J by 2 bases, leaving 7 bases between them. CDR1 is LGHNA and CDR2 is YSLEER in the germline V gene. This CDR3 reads CASSQDSTNTEAFF. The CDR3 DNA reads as TGCGCCAGCAGCCAAGATTCAACTAACACTGAAGCTTTCTTT.

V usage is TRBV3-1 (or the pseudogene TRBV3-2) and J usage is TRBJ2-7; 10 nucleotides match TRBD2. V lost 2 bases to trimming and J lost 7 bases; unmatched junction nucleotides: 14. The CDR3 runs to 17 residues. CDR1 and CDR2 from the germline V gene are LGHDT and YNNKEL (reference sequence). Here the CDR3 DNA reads TGTGCCAGCAGCCAACCTAGGGGAAGCGGGAGGGCGTATGAGCAGTACTTC. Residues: CASSQPRGSGRAYEQYF.

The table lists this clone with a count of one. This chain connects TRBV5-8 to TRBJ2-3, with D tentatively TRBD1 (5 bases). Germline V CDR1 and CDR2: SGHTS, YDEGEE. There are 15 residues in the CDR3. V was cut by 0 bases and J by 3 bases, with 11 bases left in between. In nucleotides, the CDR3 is TGTGCCAGCAGCTTGGTGGCAGGGATGACAGATACGCAGTATTTT. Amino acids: CASSLVAGMTDTQYF.